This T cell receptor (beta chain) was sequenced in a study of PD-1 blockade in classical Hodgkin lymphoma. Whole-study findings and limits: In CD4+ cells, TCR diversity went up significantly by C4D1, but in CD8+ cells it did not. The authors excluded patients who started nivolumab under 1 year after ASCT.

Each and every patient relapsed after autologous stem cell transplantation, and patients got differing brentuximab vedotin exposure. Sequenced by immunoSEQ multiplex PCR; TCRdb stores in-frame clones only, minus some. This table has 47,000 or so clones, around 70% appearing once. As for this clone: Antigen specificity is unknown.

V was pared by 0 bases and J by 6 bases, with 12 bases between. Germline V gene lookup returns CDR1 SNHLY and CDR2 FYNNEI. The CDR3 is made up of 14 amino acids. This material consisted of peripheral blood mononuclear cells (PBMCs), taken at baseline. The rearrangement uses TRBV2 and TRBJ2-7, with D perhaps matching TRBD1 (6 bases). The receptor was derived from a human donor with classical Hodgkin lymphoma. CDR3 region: CASSEARGLSEQYF. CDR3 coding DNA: TGTGCCAGCAGTGAAGCCAGGGGCCTTTCCGAGCAGTACTTC.